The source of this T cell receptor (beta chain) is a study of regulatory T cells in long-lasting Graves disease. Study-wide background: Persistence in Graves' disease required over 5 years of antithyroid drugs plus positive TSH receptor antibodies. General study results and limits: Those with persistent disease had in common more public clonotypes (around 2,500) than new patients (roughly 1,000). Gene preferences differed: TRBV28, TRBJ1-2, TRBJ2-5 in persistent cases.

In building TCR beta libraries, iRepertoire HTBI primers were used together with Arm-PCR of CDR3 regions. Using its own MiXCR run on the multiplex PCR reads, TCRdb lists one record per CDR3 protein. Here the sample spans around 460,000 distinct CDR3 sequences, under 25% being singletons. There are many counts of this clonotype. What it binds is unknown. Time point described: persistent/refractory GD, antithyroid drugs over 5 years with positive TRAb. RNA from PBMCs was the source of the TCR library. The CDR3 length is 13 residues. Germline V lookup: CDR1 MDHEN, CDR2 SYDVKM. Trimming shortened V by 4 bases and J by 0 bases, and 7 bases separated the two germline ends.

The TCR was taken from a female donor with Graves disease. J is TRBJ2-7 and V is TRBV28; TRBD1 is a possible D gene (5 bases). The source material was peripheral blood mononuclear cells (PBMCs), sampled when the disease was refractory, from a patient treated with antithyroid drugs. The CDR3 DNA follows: TGTGCCAGCAGTTGGCAGGGCTCCTACGAGCAGTACTTC. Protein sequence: CASSWQGSYEQYF.